The next 10 T cell receptor beta chains were all read from a single sample in a study of cytomegalovirus exposure and HLA in healthy donors. The protocol was immunoSEQ multiplex PCR, while the TCRdb copy is restricted to in-frame clones and leaves out a portion. The profile shows some 45,000 clones, roughly nine tenths of them singletons. The specimen sequenced was PBMCs. The source of these receptors is a man aged 18 to 30 in good health and CMV-seronegative.

The V call is TRBV5-1, the J call TRBJ2-2; D is possibly TRBD2 (5 bases). CDR1 and CDR2 from the germline V gene are SGHRS and YFSETQ. Trimming left V 6 bases short and J 0 bases short, with 18 bases between. The CDR3 totals 17 residues. The CDR3 protein is CASIQLPGSANTGELFF. Here the CDR3 DNA reads TGCGCCAGCATCCAACTCCCGGGTAGCGCGAACACCGGGGAGCTGTTTTTT.

The rearrangement uses TRBV28 and TRBJ2-7, with TRBD2 identical over 9 bases. J was trimmed by 7 bases and V by 6 bases; bases with no gene match: 4. CDR1 is MDHEN, CDR2 SYDVKM, per germline. CDR3 length: 12 amino acids. For the CDR3, the DNA is TGTGCCAGCAGGGCGGGAGGGTCTGAGCAGTACTTC. It encodes CASRAGGSEQYF.

The chain combines TRBV12-5 with TRBJ1-6; a possible D gene is TRBD1 (5 bases). There are 15 residues in the CDR3. Germline-derived CDR1 and CDR2 are LGHNT and FRNRAP. Trimming stripped 7 bases from V and 8 bases from J, with 18 bases between. The CDR3 nucleotides are TGTGCTAGTGCCCTGGGTGGCTCCAGGGATTCACCCCTCCACTTT. Its protein product is CASALGGSRDSPLHF.

The chain uses TRBV28 and TRBJ1-1; D is unclear. Deletions cut 4 bases from V and 4 bases from J, with 13 bases between. This CDR3 comprises 14 residues. From germline, CDR1 is MDHEN and CDR2 SYDVKM. The CDR3, as DNA: TGTGCCAGCAGTTCGGCCTTCCGGGGCACTGAAGCTTTCTTT. Translated, it gives CASSSAFRGTEAFF. The whole variable domain, filled in from reference TRBV28 and TRBJ1-1, reads DVKVTQSSRYLVKRTGEKVFLECVQDMDHENMFWYRQDPGLGLRLIYFSYDVKMKEKGDIPEGYSVSREKKERFSLILESASTNQTSMYLCASSSAFRGTEAFFGQGTRLTVV.

J is TRBJ1-1 and V is TRBV5-1; 7 positions agree with TRBD1. With 4 bases clipped from V and 0 bases from J, the junction kept 9 bases outside the gene matches. This CDR3 contains 16 residues. Germline CDR1 reads SGHRS; CDR2 reads YFSETQ. Here the CDR3 DNA reads TGCGCCAGCAGCCTGACGGGACAGCAAATGAACACTGAAGCTTTCTTT. Its protein product is CASSLTGQQMNTEAFF.

The J gene is TRBJ2-1, the V gene TRBV19; tentative D call: TRBD2 (6 bases). Germline assignment: CDR1 LNHDA and CDR2 SQIVND (reference sequence). This CDR3 region has 16 residues. Trimming stripped 3 bases from V and 0 bases from J, with 12 bases between. DNA for the CDR3: TGTGCCAGTAGTATCCCAGCGGGTAGCTCCTACAATGAGCAGTTCTTC. This gives the protein CASSIPAGSSYNEQFF.

This clone has only a few counts. The J gene is TRBJ2-1, the V gene TRBV9, with a possible D match to TRBD1 (6 bases). Germline CDR1 reads SGDLS; CDR2 reads YYNGEE. Trimming left V 0 bases short and J 0 bases short, with 7 bases between. This CDR3 contains 15 residues. For the CDR3, the DNA is TGTGCCAGCAGCGTAGGAGGGGGCTCCTACAATGAGCAGTTCTTC. Translation: CASSVGGGSYNEQFF.

The chain is built from TRBV11-2 and TRBJ1-2; 7 bases are a match to TRBD1. Germline V gives CDR1 SGHAT, CDR2 FQNNGV. The CDR3 has 18 residues. J gave up 4 bases and V 1 base, and 15 bases lay outside the gene matches. The CDR3 reads CASSLGPRGQISGYGYTF. CDR3 nucleotide sequence: TGTGCCAGCAGCTTAGGCCCCAGGGGACAGATTTCCGGCTATGGCTACACCTTC.

The genes are TRBV10-3 and TRBJ1-1, with 7 positions matching TRBD1. V trimming: 6 bases; J trimming: 1 base; junction bases outside the gene matches: 5. The CDR3 length is 14 residues. The germline V gene has CDR1 ENHRY and CDR2 SYGVKD. CDR3: CAIRGGQQNTEAFF. CDR3 nucleotides: TGTGCCATCAGGGGGGGACAGCAGAACACTGAAGCTTTCTTT.

The rearrangement links TRBV19 to TRBJ2-5, with 8 bases that match TRBD1. CDR3 length: 14 amino acids. Trimming at V came to 5 bases and at J to 5 bases, leaving 7 bases not matched to a gene. The germline V gene encodes CDR1 LNHDA and CDR2 SQIVND (reference sequence). CDR3 DNA: TGTGCCAGTAGTCGCGGACAGGGATATGAGACCCAGTACTTC. It is translated as CASSRGQGYETQYF.